This T cell receptor beta chain was identified in a study of T cells in localized non-small cell lung cancer. A remark on this clone: The target antigen is unknown.

The study, taken as a whole, reports: A median of about 50 clones ranked among the top 100 in tumor appeared in adjacent lung. Uninvolved adjacent lung showed the highest T cell clonality, exceeding tumor. The study linked higher blood T cell density to longer overall survival.

Some clones are missing from TCRdb's copy, which holds only in-frame ones; the method was immunoSEQ multiplex PCR. The table has 55,000 to 65,000 clones, approximately 89% seen once. Germline V gene sequence: CDR1 LNHDA, CDR2 SQIVND (reference sequence). Trimming at V came to 8 bases and at J to 1 base, leaving 0 bases not matched to a gene. This CDR3 has 14 amino acids. Here the sequenced sample was peripheral blood, taken before any cancer treatment. The TCR sequence derives from a man aged 35 to 70 with stage I lung adenocarcinoma. The rearrangement uses TRBV19 and TRBJ2-3; the match to TRBD2 covers 13 bases. The CDR3 sequence: CASGLAGGTDTQYF. DNA for the CDR3: TGTGCCAGTGGACTAGCGGGGGGCACAGATACGCAGTATTTT.